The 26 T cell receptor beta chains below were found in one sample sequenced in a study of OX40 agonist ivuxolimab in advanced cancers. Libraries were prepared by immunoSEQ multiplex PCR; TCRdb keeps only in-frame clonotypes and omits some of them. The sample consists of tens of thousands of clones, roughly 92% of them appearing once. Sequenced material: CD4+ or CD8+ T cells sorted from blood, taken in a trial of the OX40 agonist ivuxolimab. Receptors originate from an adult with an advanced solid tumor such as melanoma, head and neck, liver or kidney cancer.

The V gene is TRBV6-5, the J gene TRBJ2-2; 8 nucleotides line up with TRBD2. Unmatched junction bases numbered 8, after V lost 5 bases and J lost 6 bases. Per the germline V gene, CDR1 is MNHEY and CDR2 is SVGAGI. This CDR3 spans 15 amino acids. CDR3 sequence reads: CASSVSAGVAGELFF. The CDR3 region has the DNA TGTGCCAGCAGTGTGTCAGCGGGAGTTGCCGGGGAGCTGTTTTTT.

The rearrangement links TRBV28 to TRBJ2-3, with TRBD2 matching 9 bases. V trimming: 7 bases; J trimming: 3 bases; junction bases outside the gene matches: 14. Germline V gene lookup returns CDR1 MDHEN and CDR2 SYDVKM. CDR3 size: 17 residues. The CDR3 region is CASTRGLAGTRTDTQYF. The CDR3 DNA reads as TGTGCCAGCACCCGAGGCCTAGCGGGGACAAGGACAGATACGCAGTATTTT.

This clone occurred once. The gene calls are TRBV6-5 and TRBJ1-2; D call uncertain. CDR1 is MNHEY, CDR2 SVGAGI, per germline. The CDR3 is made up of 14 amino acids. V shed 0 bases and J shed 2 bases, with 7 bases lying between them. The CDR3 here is CASSYSNSNYGYTF. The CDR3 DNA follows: TGTGCCAGCAGTTACTCTAACTCCAACTATGGCTACACCTTC.

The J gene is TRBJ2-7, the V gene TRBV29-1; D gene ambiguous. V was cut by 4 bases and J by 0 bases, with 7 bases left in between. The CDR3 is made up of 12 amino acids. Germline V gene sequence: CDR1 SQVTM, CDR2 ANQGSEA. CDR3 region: CSVGGSSYEQYF. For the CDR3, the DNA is TGCAGCGTTGGGGGAAGCTCCTACGAGCAGTACTTC.

The CDR3 region has the DNA TGCGCCAGCAGCCAAGAACTAGATCAACGCGGTGGCTACACCTTC. Its translation: CASSQELDQRGGYTF. The genes are TRBV4-3 and TRBJ1-2, with unresolved D. Germline CDR1 reads LGHNA; CDR2 reads YSLEER. Trimming shortened V by 0 bases and J by 7 bases, and 15 bases separated the two germline ends. The CDR3 runs to 15 residues.

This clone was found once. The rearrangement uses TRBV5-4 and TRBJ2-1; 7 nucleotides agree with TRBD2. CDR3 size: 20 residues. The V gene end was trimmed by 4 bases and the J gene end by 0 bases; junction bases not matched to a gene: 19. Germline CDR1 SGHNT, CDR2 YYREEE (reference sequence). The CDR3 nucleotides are TGTGCCAGCAGCCCCTCTGGGGAGGGCCAATTTATTAGCTCCTACAATGAGCAGTTCTTC. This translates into CASSPSGEGQFISSYNEQFF.

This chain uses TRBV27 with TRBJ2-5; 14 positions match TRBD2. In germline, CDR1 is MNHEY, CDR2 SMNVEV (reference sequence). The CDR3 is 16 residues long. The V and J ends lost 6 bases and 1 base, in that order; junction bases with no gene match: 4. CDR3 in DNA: TGTGCCAGCAGCCGGACTAGCGGGAGGTTCCAAGAGACCCAGTACTTC. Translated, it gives CASSRTSGRFQETQYF.

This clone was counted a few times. Written as DNA, the CDR3 is TGTGCCTGGAGTTTTTCAGGCTTGGCTGAAGCTTTCTTT. Encoded protein: CAWSFSGLAEAFF. This chain uses TRBV30 with TRBJ1-1; D ambiguous. V lost 2 bases to trimming and J lost 6 bases, with 13 bases between them. The CDR3 length is 13 residues. Germline CDR1 reads GTSNPN; CDR2 reads SVGIG (reference sequence).

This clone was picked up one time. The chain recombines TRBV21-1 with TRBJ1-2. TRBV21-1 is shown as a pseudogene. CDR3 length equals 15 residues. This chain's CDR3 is CASSNSGLRNYGYTF. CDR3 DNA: TGTGCCAGCAGCAACTCGGGACTGAGAAACTATGGCTACACCTTC.

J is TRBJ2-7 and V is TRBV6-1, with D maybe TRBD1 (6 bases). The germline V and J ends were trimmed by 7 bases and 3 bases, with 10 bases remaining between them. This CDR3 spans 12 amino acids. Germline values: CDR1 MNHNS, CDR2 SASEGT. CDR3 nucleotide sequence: TGTGCCAGCAACTTACAGGGCTACGAGCAGTACTTC. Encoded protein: CASNLQGYEQYF.

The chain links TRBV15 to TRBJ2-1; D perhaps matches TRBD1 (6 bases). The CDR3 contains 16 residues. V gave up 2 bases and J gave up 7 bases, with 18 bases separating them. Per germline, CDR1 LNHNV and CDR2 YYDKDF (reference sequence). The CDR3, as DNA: TGTGCCACCAGCAGAAAAACCGGGACAAACAGAAATGAGCAGTTCTTC. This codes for CATSRKTGTNRNEQFF.

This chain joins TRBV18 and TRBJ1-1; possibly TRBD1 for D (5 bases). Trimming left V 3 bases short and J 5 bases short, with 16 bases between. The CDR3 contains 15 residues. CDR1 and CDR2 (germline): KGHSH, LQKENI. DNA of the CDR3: TGTGCCAGCTCACCGCCGGGCAGGGCCTTTACTGAAGCTTTCTTT. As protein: CASSPPGRAFTEAFF. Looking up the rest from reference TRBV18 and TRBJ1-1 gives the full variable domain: NAGVMQNPRHLVRRRGQEARLRCSPMKGHSHVYWYRQLPEEGLKFMVYLQKENIIDESGMPKERFSAEFPKEGPSILRIQQVVRGDSAAYFCASSPPGRAFTEAFFGQGTRLTVV.

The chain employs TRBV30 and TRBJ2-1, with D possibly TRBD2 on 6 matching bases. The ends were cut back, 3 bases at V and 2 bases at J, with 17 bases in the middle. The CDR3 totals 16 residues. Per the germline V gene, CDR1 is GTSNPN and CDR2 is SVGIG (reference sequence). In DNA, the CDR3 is TGTGCCTGGAGAGCCCTAAGGGGAGGTGCCTACAATGAGCAGTTCTTC. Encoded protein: CAWRALRGGAYNEQFF.

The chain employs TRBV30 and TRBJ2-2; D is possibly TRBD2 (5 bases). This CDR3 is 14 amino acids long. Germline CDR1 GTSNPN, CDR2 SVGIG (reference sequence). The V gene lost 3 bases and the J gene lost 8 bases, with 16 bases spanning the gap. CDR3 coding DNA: TGTGCCTGGAGCCGGGATGAGTCGACGGGGGAGCTGTTTTTT. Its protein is CAWSRDESTGELFF.

Here the CDR3 DNA reads TGTGCCAGCAGTCCAAGAGCGGGAGGGCCCAACACCGGGGAGCTGTTTTTT. It specifies CASSPRAGGPNTGELFF. The gene calls are TRBV27 and TRBJ2-2, with 10 bases lining up with TRBD2. The CDR3 loop spans 17 amino acids. Per germline, CDR1 MNHEY and CDR2 SMNVEV (reference sequence). Germline trimming cut 5 bases from V and 2 bases from J; bases unmatched to any gene: 8.

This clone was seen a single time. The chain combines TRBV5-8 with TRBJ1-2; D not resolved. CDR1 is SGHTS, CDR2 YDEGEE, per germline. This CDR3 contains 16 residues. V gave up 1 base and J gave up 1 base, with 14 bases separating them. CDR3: CASSLFSLADNYGYTF. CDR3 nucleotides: TGTGCCAGCAGCTTGTTTTCATTGGCAGATAACTATGGCTACACCTTC. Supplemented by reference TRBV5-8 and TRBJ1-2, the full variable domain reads EAGVTQSPTHLIKTRGQQATLRCSPISGHTSVYWYQQALGLGLQFLLWYDEGEERNRGNFPPRFSGRQFPNYSSELNVNALELEDSALYLCASSLFSLADNYGYTFGSGTRLTVV.

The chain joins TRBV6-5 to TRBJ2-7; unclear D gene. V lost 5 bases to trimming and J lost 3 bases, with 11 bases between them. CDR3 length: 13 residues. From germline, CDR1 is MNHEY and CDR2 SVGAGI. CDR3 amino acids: CASSALLVYEQYF. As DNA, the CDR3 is TGTGCCAGCAGTGCCCTGTTGGTCTACGAGCAGTACTTC.

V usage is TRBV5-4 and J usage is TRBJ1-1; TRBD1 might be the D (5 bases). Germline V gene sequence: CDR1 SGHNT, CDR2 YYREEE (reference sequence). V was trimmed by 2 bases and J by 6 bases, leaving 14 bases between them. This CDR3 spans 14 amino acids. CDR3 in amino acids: CASSFEGEKSEAFF. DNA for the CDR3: TGTGCCAGCAGCTTTGAAGGGGAAAAGTCTGAAGCTTTCTTT.

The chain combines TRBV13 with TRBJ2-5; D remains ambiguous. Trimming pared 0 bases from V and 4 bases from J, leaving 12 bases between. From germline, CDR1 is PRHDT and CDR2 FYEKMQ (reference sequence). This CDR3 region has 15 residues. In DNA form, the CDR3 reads TGTGCCAGCAGCTTAGGCCGCTACAGCCGAGAGACCCAGTACTTC. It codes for CASSLGRYSRETQYF.

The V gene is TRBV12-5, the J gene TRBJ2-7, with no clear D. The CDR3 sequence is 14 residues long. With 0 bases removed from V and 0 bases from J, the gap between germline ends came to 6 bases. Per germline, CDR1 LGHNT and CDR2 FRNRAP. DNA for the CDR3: TGTGCTAGTGGTTTGGTTGACATCTCCTACGAGCAGTACTTC. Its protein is CASGLVDISYEQYF.

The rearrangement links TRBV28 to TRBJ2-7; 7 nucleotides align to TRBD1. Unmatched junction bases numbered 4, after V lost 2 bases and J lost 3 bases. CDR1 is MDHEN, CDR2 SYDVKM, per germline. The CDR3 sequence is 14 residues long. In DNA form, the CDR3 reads TGTGCCAGCAGTTTAGGCGCAGGGGGCTACGAGCAGTACTTC. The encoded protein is CASSLGAGGYEQYF.

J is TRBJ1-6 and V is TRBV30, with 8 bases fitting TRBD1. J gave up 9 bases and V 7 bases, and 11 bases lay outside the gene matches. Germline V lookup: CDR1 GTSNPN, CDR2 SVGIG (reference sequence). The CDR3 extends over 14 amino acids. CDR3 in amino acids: CASSTGTGSSPLHF. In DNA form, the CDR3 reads TGTGCCTCCTCAACCGGGACAGGCAGTTCACCCCTCCACTTT.

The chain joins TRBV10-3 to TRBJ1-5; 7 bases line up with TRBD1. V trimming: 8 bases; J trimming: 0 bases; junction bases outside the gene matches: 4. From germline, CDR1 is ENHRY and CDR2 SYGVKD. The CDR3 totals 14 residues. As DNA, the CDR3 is TGTGCCATCGGGGACAGCGATAGCAATCAGCCCCAGCATTTT. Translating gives CAIGDSDSNQPQHF.

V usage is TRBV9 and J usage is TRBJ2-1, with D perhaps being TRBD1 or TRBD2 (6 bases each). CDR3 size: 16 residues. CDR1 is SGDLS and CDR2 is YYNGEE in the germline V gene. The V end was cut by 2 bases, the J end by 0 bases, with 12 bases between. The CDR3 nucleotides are TGTGCCAGCAGCGTGAAAGGGGGGAGCTCCTACAATGAGCAGTTCTTC. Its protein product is CASSVKGGSSYNEQFF.

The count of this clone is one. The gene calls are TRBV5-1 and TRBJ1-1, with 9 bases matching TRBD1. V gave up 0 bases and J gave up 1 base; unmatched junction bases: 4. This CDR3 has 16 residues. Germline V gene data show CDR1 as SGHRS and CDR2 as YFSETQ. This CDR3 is CASSLDWDRANTEAFF. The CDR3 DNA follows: TGCGCCAGCAGCTTGGACTGGGACAGGGCGAACACTGAAGCTTTCTTT.

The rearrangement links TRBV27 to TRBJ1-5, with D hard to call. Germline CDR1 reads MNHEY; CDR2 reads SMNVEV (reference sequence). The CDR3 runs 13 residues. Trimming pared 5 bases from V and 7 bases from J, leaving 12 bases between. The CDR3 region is CASSPRWEQPQHF. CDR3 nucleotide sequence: TGTGCCAGCAGTCCCAGGTGGGAGCAGCCCCAGCATTTT.